One and the same sample provided the 13 T cell receptor beta chains below, sequenced in a study of patients and donors after allogeneic stem cell transplantation. MiXCR was run by TCRdb on the RT-PCR reads, yielding one entry per CDR3 protein. Of roughly 200,000 distinct CDR3 sequences listed, roughly two fifths were seen once; the top ten hold approximately 30%. Material: blood, either unsorted or a sorted T cell fraction (not recorded which). These TCRs come from a human donor who was either an allogeneic HSCT recipient or a stem cell or donor lymphocyte infusion donor (not recorded which). It is not recorded whose cells these are; they may come from a transplant donor.

The chain is built from TRBV20-1 and TRBJ2-7; possibly TRBD1 for D (6 bases). CDR1 is DFQATT, CDR2 SNEGSKA, per germline (reference sequence). This CDR3 is 14 amino acids long. Trimming cost V 1 base and J 2 bases, with 12 bases left between them. The CDR3 loop reads CSARGIRGAYEQYF. For the CDR3, the DNA is TGCAGTGCTAGAGGAATCAGGGGCGCCTACGAGCAGTACTTC.

Written as DNA, the CDR3 is TGTGCCAGCAGTGACCTCTTGGGACAGCTCTATGGCTACACCTTC. Translation gives CASSDLLGQLYGYTF. The rearrangement joins TRBV25-1 to TRBJ1-2; 7 nucleotides line up with TRBD1. Germline lookup yields CDR1 MGHDK and CDR2 SYGVNS. The CDR3 extends over 15 amino acids. The V gene end was trimmed by 3 bases and the J gene end by 4 bases; junction bases not matched to a gene: 8.

The chain has TRBV5-5 and TRBJ2-1; TRBD2 agrees at 11 bases. V was pared by 6 bases and J by 9 bases, with 11 bases of the junction left unmatched. Germline assignment: CDR1 SGHKS and CDR2 YYEKEE (reference sequence). This CDR3 has 15 residues. CDR3 sequence (DNA): TGTGCCAGCACACCCCTAGCGGGAGGAGTTAGTGAGCAGTTCTTC. Translating it yields CASTPLAGGVSEQFF.

The rearrangement links TRBV7-9 to TRBJ2-1; no reliable D call. Per the germline V gene, CDR1 is SEHNR and CDR2 is FQNEAQ (reference sequence). The CDR3 runs 13 residues. V was cut by 4 bases and J by 9 bases, with 13 bases left in between. The CDR3 is CASSSTWLSEQFF. CDR3 coding DNA: TGTGCCAGCAGCTCGACTTGGTTGAGTGAGCAGTTCTTC.

This clonotype was seen more than once but under ten times. The J gene is TRBJ1-1, the V gene TRBV3-1, with 7 bases identical to TRBD1. CDR3 length: 12 amino acids. Germline-derived CDR1 and CDR2 are LGHDT and YNNKEL (reference sequence). The trim removed 7 bases at V and 1 base at J, leaving 0 bases unmatched. Here the CDR3 reads CASNRGNTEAFF. The CDR3 coding sequence is TGTGCCAGCAACAGGGGGAACACTGAAGCTTTCTTT.

This clonotype was seen a few times. The chain is built from TRBV9 and TRBJ1-2, with D possibly TRBD1 on 5 matching bases. The germline gives CDR1 SGDLS, CDR2 YYNGEE. Trimming shortened V by 6 bases and J by 5 bases, and 17 bases separated the two germline ends. CDR3 length equals 14 residues. CDR3 region: CASTQLTGEYGYTF. The CDR3 DNA follows: TGTGCCAGCACACAACTGACGGGGGAATATGGCTACACCTTC.

This clonotype was counted between two and nine times. The rearrangement uses TRBV4-3 and TRBJ1-1, with 7 bases that match TRBD1. Trimming cost V 1 base and J 5 bases; bases outside gene matches: 7. CDR1 and CDR2 from the germline V gene are LGHNA and YSLEER. The CDR3 sequence is 15 residues long. For the CDR3, the DNA is TGCGCCAGCAGCCAAGCCGACAGGGTTGGGACTGAAGCTTTCTTT. The encoded protein is CASSQADRVGTEAFF.

This clonotype was detected a few times. The rearrangement links TRBV7-8 to TRBJ2-4; the D gene is possibly TRBD2 (6 bases). This CDR3 has 15 amino acids. Trimming stripped 1 base from V and 9 bases from J, with 16 bases between. Germline assignment: CDR1 SGHVS and CDR2 FQNEAQ. The CDR3 DNA follows: TGTGCCAGCAGCTTAGATTCGGGGTCCGGGGGCATTCAGTACTTC. Translated, it gives CASSLDSGSGGIQYF.

DNA of the CDR3: TGTGCCAGCAGCTGGACAGGGGAGGACAATCAGCCCCAGCATTTT. This codes for CASSWTGEDNQPQHF. The J gene is TRBJ1-5, the V gene TRBV7-9; TRBD1 matches 9 bases. Germline assignment: CDR1 SEHNR and CDR2 FQNEAQ (reference sequence). This CDR3 comprises 15 residues. V shed 4 bases and J 3 bases; nucleotides not matched to a gene: 4.

This clonotype was seen only a few times. The chain recombines TRBV7-2 with TRBJ2-3, with TRBD1 matching 11 bases. The CDR3 is 16 amino acids. V lost 5 bases and J lost 2; bases outside the gene matches: 6. Germline-derived CDR1 and CDR2 are SGHTA and FQGNSA. The CDR3 sequence is CASSHGQGAITDTQYF. The CDR3 region has the DNA TGTGCCAGCAGCCACGGACAGGGGGCTATCACAGATACGCAGTATTTT.

The sample holds a few counts of this clonotype. The chain is built from TRBV4-3 and TRBJ2-2; no definite D call. The germline gives CDR1 LGHNA, CDR2 YSLEER. Trimming took off 3 bases at V and 6 bases at J, with 8 bases between the two ends. This CDR3 has 13 amino acids. The CDR3 sequence is CASSQARSGELFF. The CDR3 nucleotides read TGCGCCAGCAGCCAGGCAAGGTCCGGGGAGCTGTTTTTT.

The CDR3 sequence is CASSLVHRDFRPNTGELFF. The CDR3, as DNA: TGCGCCAGCAGCTTGGTTCACAGGGATTTCCGACCGAACACCGGGGAGCTGTTTTTT. V gene TRBV5-1 combines with J gene TRBJ2-2; perhaps TRBD1 as D (6 bases). V lost 0 bases and J lost 0, with 18 bases in between. The CDR3 is 19 residues long. Germline-derived CDR1 and CDR2 are SGHRS and YFSETQ.

The sample holds a few counts of this clonotype. This chain connects TRBV4-3 to TRBJ1-1; D gene uncertain. This CDR3 contains 16 residues. The V gene lost 0 bases and the J gene lost 5 bases, with 16 bases spanning the gap. Germline V lookup: CDR1 LGHNA, CDR2 YSLEER. Here the CDR3 reads CASSQDPLDQGTEAFF. The CDR3 DNA reads as TGCGCCAGCAGCCAAGATCCGCTGGACCAAGGTACTGAAGCTTTCTTT.